A single count supports the clone carrying this T cell receptor (beta chain). V was trimmed by 7 bases and J by 5 bases, leaving 8 bases between them. Germline V CDR1 and CDR2: SQVTM, ANQGSEA. CDR3 size: 10 residues. This sample was taken from a study of T cell changes during pregnancy in multiple sclerosis. Generated by immunoSEQ multiplex PCR, the TCRdb table keeps only in-frame clones and is missing some. The data contain about 44,000 clones, about 95% of them seen just once; the ten biggest clones take up 0.89%. Sequenced material: peripheral blood, taken in the second trimester of pregnancy. The receptor's source is a female donor with multiple sclerosis, enrolled in a pregnancy study. V is TRBV29-1 and J is TRBJ2-5; D gene ambiguous. Here the CDR3 DNA reads TGCAGCGCCCGGCGGGAGACCCAGTACTTC. This encodes CSARRETQYF.